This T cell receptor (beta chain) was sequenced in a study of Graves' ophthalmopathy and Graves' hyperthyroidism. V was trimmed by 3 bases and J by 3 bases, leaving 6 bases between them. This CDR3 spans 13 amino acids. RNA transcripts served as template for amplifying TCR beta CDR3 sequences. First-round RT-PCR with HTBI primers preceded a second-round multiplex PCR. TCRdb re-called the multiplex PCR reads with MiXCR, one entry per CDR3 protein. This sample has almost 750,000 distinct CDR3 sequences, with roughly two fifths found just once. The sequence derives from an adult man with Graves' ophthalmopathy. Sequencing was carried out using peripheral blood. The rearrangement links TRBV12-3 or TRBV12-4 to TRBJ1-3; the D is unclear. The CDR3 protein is CASSFTLGNTIYF. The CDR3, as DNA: TGTGCCAGCAGTTTTACTCTTGGAAACACCATATATTTT.